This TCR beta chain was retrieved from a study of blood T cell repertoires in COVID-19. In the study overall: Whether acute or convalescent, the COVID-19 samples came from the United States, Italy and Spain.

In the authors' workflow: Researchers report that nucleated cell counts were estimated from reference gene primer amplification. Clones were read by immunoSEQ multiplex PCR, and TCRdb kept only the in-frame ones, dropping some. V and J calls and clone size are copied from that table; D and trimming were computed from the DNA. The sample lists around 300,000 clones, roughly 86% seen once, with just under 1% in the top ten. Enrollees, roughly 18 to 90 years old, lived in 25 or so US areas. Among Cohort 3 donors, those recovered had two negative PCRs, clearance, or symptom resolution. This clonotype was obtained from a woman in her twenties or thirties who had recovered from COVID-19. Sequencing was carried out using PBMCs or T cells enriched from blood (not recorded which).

The CDR3 nucleotides read TGCGCCAGCAGCTTGGGGCGTCAATTAGGGGCCAATGAGCAGTTCTTC. As protein: CASSLGRQLGANEQFF. The chain carries TRBV5-1 and TRBJ2-1; TRBD1 might be the D (5 bases). The V end lost 0 bases, the J end lost 6 bases, and 16 bases lay between the germline ends. The CDR3 is 16 residues long. Per the germline V gene, CDR1 is SGHRS and CDR2 is YFSETQ.